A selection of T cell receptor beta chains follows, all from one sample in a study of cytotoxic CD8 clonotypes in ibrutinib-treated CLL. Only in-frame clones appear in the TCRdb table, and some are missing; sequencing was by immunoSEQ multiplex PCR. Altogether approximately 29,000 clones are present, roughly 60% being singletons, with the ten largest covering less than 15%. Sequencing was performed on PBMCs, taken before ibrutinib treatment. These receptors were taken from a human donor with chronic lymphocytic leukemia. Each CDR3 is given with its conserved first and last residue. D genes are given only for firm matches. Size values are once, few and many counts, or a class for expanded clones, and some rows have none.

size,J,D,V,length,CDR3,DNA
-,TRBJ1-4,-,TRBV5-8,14,CASSLGTEYEKLFF,TGTGCCAGCAGCTTGGGGACAGAGTATGAAAAACTGTTTTTT
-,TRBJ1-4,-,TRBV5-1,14,CASSGQGTNEKLFF,TGCGCCAGCAGCGGCCAGGGTACTAATGAAAAACTGTTTTTT
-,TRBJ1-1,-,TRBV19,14,CASSMPGGPTEAFF,TGTGCCAGTAGTATGCCGGGGGGCCCCACTGAAGCTTTCTTT
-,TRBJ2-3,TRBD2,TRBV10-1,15,CASSAGGHVPDTQYF,TGCGCCAGCAGCGCGGGGGGGCATGTTCCAGATACGCAGTATTTT
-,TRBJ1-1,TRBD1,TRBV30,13,CAWKGAMNTEAFF,TGTGCCTGGAAGGGGGCCATGAACACTGAAGCTTTCTTT
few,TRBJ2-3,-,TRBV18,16,CASSPPSYQGTDTQYF,TGTGCCAGCTCACCACCGAGTTATCAGGGCACAGATACGCAGTATTTT
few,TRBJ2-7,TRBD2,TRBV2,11,CASSEGGHARF,TGTGCCAGCAGTGAGGGAGGGCACGCGAGGTTC
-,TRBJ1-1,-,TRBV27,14,CASSLSAGNTEAFF,TGTGCCAGCAGTTTATCGGCTGGGAACACTGAAGCTTTCTTT
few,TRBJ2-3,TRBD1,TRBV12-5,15,CASGLGQGSTDTQYF,TGTGCTAGTGGTTTGGGACAGGGGAGCACAGATACGCAGTATTTT
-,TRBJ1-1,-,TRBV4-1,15,CASSPGGHSNTEAFF,TGCGCCAGCAGCCCCGGGGGACACTCGAACACTGAAGCTTTCTTT
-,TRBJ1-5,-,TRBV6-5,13,CASSESSNQPQHF,TGTGCCAGCAGTGAGTCTAGCAATCAGCCCCAGCATTTT
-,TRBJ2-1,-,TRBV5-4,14,CASSLVRSYNEQFF,TGTGCCAGCAGCTTGGTGAGGTCCTACAATGAGCAGTTCTTC
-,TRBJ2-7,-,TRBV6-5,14,CASSYGHRNYEQYF,TGTGCCAGCAGTTACGGTCACCGAAACTACGAGCAGTACTTC
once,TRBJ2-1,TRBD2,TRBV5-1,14,CASRGASGKDEQFF,TGCGCCAGCAGGGGAGCTAGCGGGAAGGATGAGCAGTTCTTC
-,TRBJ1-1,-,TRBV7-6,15,CASSILREGDTEAFF,TGTGCCAGCAGCATCCTACGGGAGGGGGACACTGAAGCTTTCTTT
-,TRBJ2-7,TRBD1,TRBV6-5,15,CASSYGTGAFYEQYF,TGTGCCAGCAGTTACGGGACAGGGGCTTTCTACGAGCAGTACTTC
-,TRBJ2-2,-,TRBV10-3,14,CATAGTTGTGELFF,TGTGCCACCGCCGGGACAACGGGCACCGGGGAGCTGTTTTTT
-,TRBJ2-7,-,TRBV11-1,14,CASSLNRGHYEQYF,TGTGCCAGCAGCTTAAATAGGGGCCACTACGAGCAGTACTTC
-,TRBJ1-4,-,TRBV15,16,CATSRDGGDNSEKLFF,TGTGCCACCAGCAGAGATGGCGGGGATAACTCCGAAAAACTGTTTTTT
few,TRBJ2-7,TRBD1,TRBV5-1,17,CASSSQPGQGIGYEQYF,TGCGCCAGCAGTTCACAACCGGGACAGGGGATTGGTTACGAGCAGTACTTC
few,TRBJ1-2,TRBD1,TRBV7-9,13,CASSSGQFYGYTF,TGTGCCAGCAGCTCGGGACAGTTCTATGGCTACACCTTC
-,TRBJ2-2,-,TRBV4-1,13,CASSQSNTGELFF,TGCGCCAGCAGCCAGTCAAACACCGGGGAGCTGTTTTTT
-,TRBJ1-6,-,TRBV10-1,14,CASSPTRTGSPLHF,TGCGCCAGCAGTCCGACCCGGACGGGGTCACCCCTCCACTTT
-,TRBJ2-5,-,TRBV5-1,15,CASSLGRTGQETQYF,TGCGCCAGCAGCTTGGGGAGAACAGGACAAGAGACCCAGTACTTC
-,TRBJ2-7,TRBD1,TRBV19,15,CASSIKDRGLYEQYF,TGTGCCAGTAGTATTAAGGACAGGGGGCTCTACGAGCAGTACTTC
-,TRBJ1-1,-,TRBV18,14,CASSRKWGDTEAFF,TGTGCCAGCTCCCGGAAATGGGGGGACACTGAAGCTTTCTTT
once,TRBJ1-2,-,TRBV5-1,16,CASSFTGAGLGDGYTF,TGCGCCAGCAGCTTTACGGGGGCTGGTTTAGGTGATGGCTACACCTTC
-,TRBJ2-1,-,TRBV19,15,CASSIDRGTYNEQFF,TGTGCCAGTAGTATAGACAGGGGAACCTACAATGAGCAGTTCTTC
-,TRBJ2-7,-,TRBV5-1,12,CASSRTGYEQYF,TGCGCCAGCAGCAGAACAGGGTACGAGCAGTACTTC
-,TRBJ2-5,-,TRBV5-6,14,CASSLDPGWQTQYF,TGTGCCAGCAGCTTGGACCCGGGCTGGCAGACCCAGTACTTC
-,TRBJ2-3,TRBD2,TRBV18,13,CASSPTSGDTQYF,TGTGCCAGCTCACCAACTAGCGGAGATACGCAGTATTTT
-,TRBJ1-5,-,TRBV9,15,CASSSGQLSNQPQHF,TGTGCCAGCAGCTCAGGACAGCTTAGCAATCAGCCCCAGCATTTT
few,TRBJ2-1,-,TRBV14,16,CASSPRLSTPDNEQFF,TGTGCCAGCAGCCCAAGGCTCTCGACTCCCGACAATGAGCAGTTCTTC
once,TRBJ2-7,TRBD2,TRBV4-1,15,CASSQASGLAYEQYF,TGCGCCAGCAGCCAAGCTAGCGGGTTAGCGTACGAGCAGTACTTC
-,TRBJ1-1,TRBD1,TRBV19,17,CASSSAAGTGENTEAFF,TGTGCCAGTAGTTCCGCCGCCGGGACAGGGGAGAACACTGAAGCTTTCTTT
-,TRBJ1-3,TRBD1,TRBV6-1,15,CASSTGQGGGNTIYF,TGTGCCAGCAGTACGGGACAGGGAGGAGGAAACACCATATATTTT
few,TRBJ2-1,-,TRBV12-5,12,CASGLLGNEQFF,TGTGCTAGTGGTTTGTTGGGCAATGAGCAGTTCTTC
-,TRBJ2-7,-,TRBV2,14,CASSEAVAPYEQYF,TGTGCCAGCAGTGAAGCGGTAGCTCCCTACGAGCAGTACTTC
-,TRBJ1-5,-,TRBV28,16,CASSFLSGGSNQPQHF,TGTGCCAGCAGTTTTCTGTCCGGAGGTAGCAATCAGCCCCAGCATTTT
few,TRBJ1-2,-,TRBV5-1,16,CASSLDVGRGNYGYTF,TGCGCCAGCAGCTTGGACGTTGGGAGAGGGAACTATGGCTACACCTTC
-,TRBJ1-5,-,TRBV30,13,CAWGGLGGQPQHF,TGTGCCTGGGGAGGACTGGGCGGGCAGCCCCAGCATTTT
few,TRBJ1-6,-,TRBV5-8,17,CASSSHWDTLLNSPLHF,TGTGCCAGCAGCTCCCACTGGGACACCCTTCTTAATTCACCCCTCCACTTT
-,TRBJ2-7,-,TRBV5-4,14,CASSLGRPKDEQYF,TGTGCCAGCAGCTTGGGTCGTCCAAAGGACGAGCAGTACTTC
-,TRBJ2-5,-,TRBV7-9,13,CASSFNERETQYF,TGTGCCAGCAGCTTCAACGAGAGGGAGACCCAGTACTTC
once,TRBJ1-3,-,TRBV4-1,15,CASSLVEGEGNTIYF,TGCGCCAGCAGCCTCGTGGAAGGGGAGGGAAACACCATATATTTT
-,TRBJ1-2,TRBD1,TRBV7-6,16,CASSLTGAGGVYGYTF,TGTGCCAGCAGCTTAACTGGGGCAGGGGGCGTCTATGGCTACACCTTC
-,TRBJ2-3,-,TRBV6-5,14,CASRPRDLRDTQYF,TGTGCCAGCAGACCCCGGGATCTAAGGGATACGCAGTATTTT
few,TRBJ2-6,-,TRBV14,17,CASSQPRFYSGANVLTF,TGTGCCAGCAGCCAACCAAGGTTCTACTCTGGGGCCAACGTCCTGACTTTC
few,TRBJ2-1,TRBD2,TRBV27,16,CASSLRTSGAYNEQFF,TGTGCCAGCAGTCTTCGGACTAGCGGGGCCTACAATGAGCAGTTCTTC
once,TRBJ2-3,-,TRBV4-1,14,CASSLAESTDTQYF,TGCGCCAGCAGCTTGGCCGAAAGCACAGATACGCAGTATTTT
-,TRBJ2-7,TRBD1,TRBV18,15,CASSPGDSGSYEQYF,TGTGCCAGCTCACCAGGGGACAGCGGATCCTACGAGCAGTACTTC
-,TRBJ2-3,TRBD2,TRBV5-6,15,CASSLRAGGPDTQYF,TGTGCCAGCAGCTTAAGAGCGGGGGGGCCTGATACGCAGTATTTT
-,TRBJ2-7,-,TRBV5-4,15,CASSHDNGAGSEQYF,TGTGCCAGCAGCCATGATAACGGGGCGGGCAGCGAGCAGTACTTC
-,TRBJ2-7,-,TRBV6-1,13,CASSEKEIYEQYF,TGTGCCAGCAGTGAAAAAGAGATTTACGAGCAGTACTTC
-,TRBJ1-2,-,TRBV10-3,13,CAIRAGSNYGYTF,TGTGCCATCAGGGCGGGCAGTAACTATGGCTACACCTTC
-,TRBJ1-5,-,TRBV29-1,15,CSVVESGDSNQPQHF,TGCAGCGTTGTTGAGTCAGGGGATAGCAATCAGCCCCAGCATTTT
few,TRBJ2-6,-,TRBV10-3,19,CAISEIALVWGSGANVLTF,TGTGCCATCAGTGAGATCGCACTGGTGTGGGGCTCTGGGGCCAACGTCCTGACTTTC
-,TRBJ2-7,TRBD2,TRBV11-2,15,CASRRPGLLTYEQYF,TGTGCCAGCAGGCGACCGGGACTACTAACCTACGAGCAGTACTTC